Each of the 17 T cell receptor beta chains below was sequenced from the same sample in a study of T cell clonotyping in hematopoietic cell transplantation. The assay was immunoSEQ multiplex PCR, and TCRdb's table has in-frame clones only and misses some. Here the sample spans approximately 8,800 clones, about four fifths being singletons. The starting material was PBMCs, obtained at the time of graft-versus-host disease after allogeneic stem cell transplant. Source of these receptors: a male patient over 55 who had an allogeneic stem cell transplant from an unrelated donor, so the T cells may come from the graft donor. Some clones in this sample may be carry-over from other donors' samples.

Only a few counts were recorded for this clone. CDR3 bases: TGCGCCAGCAGCCAAGATAACTTTGGCGGGGAGCTGTTTTTT. Translated, it gives CASSQDNFGGELFF. The rearrangement joins TRBV4-3 to TRBJ2-2; no clear D. There are 14 residues in the CDR3. Looked up from germline, CDR1 is LGHNA and CDR2 is YSLEER. V lost 0 bases to trimming and J lost 7 bases, with 9 bases between them.

The gene calls are TRBV6-6 and TRBJ1-6; 9 positions agree with TRBD1. CDR1 MNHNY and CDR2 SVGAGI come from the germline V gene (reference sequence). This CDR3 has 16 residues. The V gene end was trimmed by 4 bases and the J gene end by 8 bases; junction bases not matched to a gene: 9. CDR3 amino acids: CASSWDPGQGYSPLHF. CDR3 DNA sequence: TGTGCCAGCAGTTGGGACCCGGGACAGGGATATTCACCCCTCCACTTT.

The chain has TRBV29-1 and TRBJ2-7; tentatively, D is TRBD2 (5 bases). The germline gives CDR1 SQVTM, CDR2 ANQGSEA. Trimming cost V 4 bases and J 5 bases, with 12 bases left between them. The CDR3 has 12 amino acids. The DNA for the CDR3 is TGCAGCGTTGGAGGGCACCAGAACGAGCAGTACTTC. Its translation: CSVGGHQNEQYF.

The chain has TRBV7-9 and TRBJ2-2, with D unclear. Germline V lookup: CDR1 SEHNR, CDR2 FQNEAQ (reference sequence). Trimming took 0 bases from V and 0 from J, leaving 8 bases between them. The CDR3 runs 16 residues. DNA for the CDR3: TGTGCCAGCAGCTTAGCCTTGGGTTCGAACACCGGGGAGCTGTTTTTT. Its protein product is CASSLALGSNTGELFF.

The chain employs TRBV15 and TRBJ2-7; 13 nucleotides align to TRBD2. CDR3 length: 18 residues. Looked up from germline, CDR1 is LNHNV and CDR2 is YYDKDF (reference sequence). Trimming cost V 8 bases and J 0 bases; bases outside gene matches: 13. In DNA, the CDR3 is TGTGCCACCGGCGGAGGCGGACTAGCGGGGGAAGCCTCCTACGAGCAGTACTTC. It yields the protein CATGGGGLAGEASYEQYF.

The J gene is TRBJ2-5, the V gene TRBV10-3, with unresolved D. CDR3 length: 13 amino acids. Germline CDR1 reads ENHRY; CDR2 reads SYGVKD. Trimming pared 0 bases from V and 6 bases from J, leaving 8 bases between. The DNA of the CDR3 is TGTGCCATCAGTGAGTCTGAGTGGAAGACCCAGTACTTC. The encoded protein is CAISESEWKTQYF.

The rearrangement uses TRBV7-2 and TRBJ2-1, with TRBD2 matching over 7 bases. The CDR3 is made up of 12 amino acids. V trimming: 5 bases; J trimming: 8 bases; junction bases outside the gene matches: 3. Per germline, CDR1 SGHTA and CDR2 FQGNSA. DNA of the CDR3: TGTGCCAGCAGCCAACTAGCGTATGAGCAGTTCTTC. It codes for CASSQLAYEQFF.

This clone has just one count. The chain employs TRBV10-3 and TRBJ1-2; 9 nucleotides align to TRBD1. Per germline, CDR1 ENHRY and CDR2 SYGVKD. The CDR3 length is 15 residues. With 2 bases clipped from V and 2 bases from J, the junction kept 3 bases outside the gene matches. CDR3 in amino acids: CAISELGQGNYGYTF. CDR3 DNA sequence: TGTGCCATCAGTGAGCTCGGACAGGGGAACTATGGCTACACCTTC.

The CDR3, as DNA: TGCGCCAGCAGCCTCGGGAGGGTAGGGACGGGTGAGCAGTTCTTC. The encoded protein is CASSLGRVGTGEQFF. The genes are TRBV5-1 and TRBJ2-1, with 8 bases aligning to TRBD2. CDR3 size: 15 residues. V was clipped by 4 bases and J by 9 bases; unmatched bases: 12. Germline V lookup: CDR1 SGHRS, CDR2 YFSETQ.

This clone was seen only once. The chain combines TRBV5-8 with TRBJ1-5; D is undetermined. CDR1 and CDR2 from the germline V gene are SGHTS and YDEGEE. V was clipped by 1 base and J by 11 bases, with 22 bases between them. This CDR3 has 16 residues. Here the CDR3 reads CASSLKGGRTGGAQHF. In nucleotides, the CDR3 is TGTGCCAGCAGCTTGAAAGGCGGGCGGACCGGAGGAGCCCAGCATTTT.

The chain uses TRBV7-3 and TRBJ2-2, with D unclear. Germline V CDR1 and CDR2: SGHTA, FQGTGA. V was shortened by 1 base and J by 6 bases, with 6 bases between the two germline ends. The CDR3 loop spans 13 amino acids. The CDR3 loop reads CASSLNSAGELFF. The DNA for the CDR3 is TGTGCCAGCAGCTTAAATTCCGCCGGGGAGCTGTTTTTT.

This clone is classed as medium-sized. The chain recombines TRBV18 with TRBJ1-4, with a tentative D call TRBD1 (5 bases). V was trimmed by 2 bases and J by 8 bases, leaving 12 bases between them. Germline lookup yields CDR1 KGHSH and CDR2 LQKENI. This CDR3 is built from 14 residues. CDR3 DNA: TGTGCCAGCTCACCATTCTGGACACTAGAAAAACTGTTTTTT. It encodes CASSPFWTLEKLFF.

This chain links TRBV4-3 with TRBJ1-1, with D unresolved. The ends were cut back, 1 base at V and 1 base at J, with 10 bases in the middle. The CDR3 sequence is 15 residues long. In germline, CDR1 is LGHNA, CDR2 YSLEER. The CDR3 coding sequence is TGCGCCAGCAGCCAAGTCAGGATTTCGAACACTGAAGCTTTCTTT. Translating it yields CASSQVRISNTEAFF.

The CDR3 DNA follows: TGTGCCAGCAGCAACCTGGATACGCAGTATTTT. Protein: CASSNLDTQYF. The chain employs TRBV7-2 and TRBJ2-3; D remains unclear. The CDR3 consists of 11 residues. Germline-derived CDR1 and CDR2 are SGHTA and FQGNSA. Trimming took 5 bases from V and 6 from J, leaving 6 bases between them. The whole variable domain, filled in from reference TRBV7-2 and TRBJ2-3, reads GAGVSQSPSNKVTEKGKDVELRCDPISGHTALYWYRQSLGQGLEFLIYFQGNSAPDKSGLPSDRFSAERTGGSVSTLTIQRTQQEDSAVYLCASSNLDTQYFGPGTRLTVL.

This clone was detected a few times. The rearrangement links TRBV6-1 to TRBJ1-2, with TRBD1 matching over 9 bases. CDR3 length: 14 amino acids. Germline assignment: CDR1 MNHNS and CDR2 SASEGT. The V segment lost 5 bases and the J segment 7 bases; nucleotides outside the gene matches: 8. The DNA of the CDR3 is TGTGCCAGCAGTTTAACCGGGACAGGGAGTGGCTACACCTTC. Translation gives CASSLTGTGSGYTF.

Points on this clone: This specimen includes other DNA sequences encoding the same CDR3. This sequence joins TRBV2 and TRBJ1-5; TRBD1 might be the D (6 bases). V shed 0 bases and J shed 5 bases, with 8 bases lying between them. The length of the CDR3 is 14 residues. Germline V gene data show CDR1 as SNHLY and CDR2 as FYNNEI. CDR3 region: CASSEAGGHQPQHF. Written as DNA, the CDR3 is TGTGCCAGCAGTGAAGCGGGGGGGCATCAGCCCCAGCATTTT.

The rearrangement links TRBV14 to TRBJ2-7; the D is unclear. The CDR3 sequence is 12 residues long. V was pared by 1 base and J by 4 bases, with 5 bases between. The germline V gene encodes CDR1 SGHDN and CDR2 FVKESK. The CDR3 loop reads CASSQVRYEQYF. The CDR3 DNA reads TGTGCCAGCAGCCAAGTGAGGTACGAGCAGTACTTC.